The T cell receptor (beta chain) under discussion was sequenced for a study of shared clonotypes between healthy human individuals. About the research overall: Each donor had three CD4 naive, three CD4 memory, two CD8 naive and one CD8 memory plate.

As handled by the study authors: ImmunoSEQ gave junction-only sequences without quality scores, so filtering differed. TCRdb's table, derived via immunoSEQ multiplex PCR, lists solely in-frame clones and lacks some. The V and J calls and clone size are taken from that table; D and trimming were inferred from the DNA. The sample lists roughly 700,000 clones, roughly 70% seen once, with 1.5% to 2% in the top ten. All of the donors resided in Nashville, Tennessee, and each was a Caucasian adult. The authors divided CD4+ cells into CD45RA+ naive and CD45RA-negative memory subsets. Trimming shortened V by 0 bases and J by 5 bases, and 13 bases separated the two germline ends. Germline V gives CDR1 SGDLS, CDR2 YYNGEE. There are 15 residues in the CDR3.

This receptor was identified in a woman aged 25-40 years in good health. Material: memory CD4+ T cells sorted from blood. Subset: CD45RA-negative fraction. The chain has TRBV9 and TRBJ2-3; the D gene is possibly TRBD2 (6 bases). Here the CDR3 reads CASSVVGGPGDTQYF. CDR3 coding DNA: TGTGCCAGCAGCGTAGTCGGAGGGCCGGGAGATACGCAGTATTTT.